What follows are 12 T cell receptor beta chains derived from one specimen sequenced in a study of metastatic and nonmetastatic thyroid tumors. From the PCR reads, TCRdb re-called clones with MiXCR. The sample yields about 17,000 clones, 34% seen once. Patients underwent thyroid surgery, and none had received any treatment before it. The sequenced sample was tumor tissue. These receptors all stem from a female donor with papillary thyroid cancer or a benign thyroid nodule (not recorded which). Some clones in this sample may be carry-over from other donors' samples.

This sequence joins TRBV5-1 and TRBJ2-3; TRBD1 agrees at 8 bases. The trim removed 6 bases at V and 1 base at J, leaving 4 bases unmatched. The CDR3 is 14 amino acids. Germline CDR1 is SGHRS and CDR2 is YFSETQ. The CDR3 nucleotides read TGCGCCAGCACTACGGGACAGGGCACAGATACGCAGTATTTT. Its translation is CASTTGQGTDTQYF.

The chain couples TRBV11-2 to TRBJ1-6; a weak D match, TRBD1 (5 bases). Deletions cut 8 bases from V and 10 bases from J, with 18 bases between. This CDR3 is 14 amino acids long. The germline V gene encodes CDR1 SGHAT and CDR2 FQNNGV. For the CDR3, the DNA is TGTGCCAGCGCGGGGCTAGGGATAGGATCACCCCTCCACTTT. It is translated as CASAGLGIGSPLHF.

There are a few counts of this clone. The chain couples TRBV6-8 to TRBJ2-7, with 9 positions matching TRBD1. V trimming: 10 bases; J trimming: 2 bases; junction bases outside the gene matches: 6. The CDR3 is 13 residues long. Germline V lookup: CDR1 MNHGY, CDR2 SAAAGT. This CDR3 is CANRDRATYEQYF. CDR3 coding DNA: TGTGCCAACCGGGACAGGGCTACCTACGAGCAGTACTTC.

This clone was detected many times. This chain uses TRBV20-1 with TRBJ2-1; TRBD2 aligns across 7 bases. Germline CDR1 DFQATT, CDR2 SNEGSKA (reference sequence). The CDR3 consists of 17 residues. V trimming: 6 bases; J trimming: 0 bases; junction bases outside the gene matches: 14. The chain's CDR3 is CSAAPASGRSSYNEQFF. As DNA, the CDR3 is TGCAGTGCCGCCCCCGCTAGCGGACGTTCCTCCTACAATGAGCAGTTCTTC.

The V call is TRBV7-2, the J call TRBJ2-1; 10 bases are a match to TRBD2. Germline CDR1 is SGHTA and CDR2 is FQGNSA. With V trimmed by 5 bases and J by 9 bases, 4 bases remained unmatched. The CDR3 loop spans 13 amino acids. The CDR3 protein is CASSLSGGSEQFF. CDR3 sequence (DNA): TGTGCCAGCAGCCTTAGCGGGGGGTCTGAGCAGTTCTTC. The full variable domain, with the rest looked up from reference TRBV7-2 and TRBJ2-1, is GAGVSQSPSNKVTEKGKDVELRCDPISGHTALYWYRQSLGQGLEFLIYFQGNSAPDKSGLPSDRFSAERTGGSVSTLTIQRTQQEDSAVYLCASSLSGGSEQFFGPGTRLTVL.

With regard to this clone: Its ends do not fully match the called genes, so a read error is possible. Other DNA sequences in the sample encode the same CDR3. The V gene is TRBV6-1, the J gene TRBJ1-2, with 8 bases aligning to TRBD1. CDR1 MNHNS and CDR2 SASEGT come from the germline V gene. This CDR3 comprises 13 residues. This CDR3 reads CASINRGNYGYTF. The CDR3 nucleotides are TGTGCCAGTATAAACAGGGGGAACTATGGATACACCTTC.

V usage is TRBV11-2 and J usage is TRBJ2-7; D gene unclear. CDR1 is SGHAT, CDR2 FQNNGV, per germline. The CDR3 covers 14 residues. V dropped 1 base and J dropped 2 bases, with 9 bases sitting between them. In nucleotides, the CDR3 is TGTGCCAGCAGCTTAGGAGGTACTACCTACGAGCAGTACTTC. This codes for CASSLGGTTYEQYF.

This clone appeared a few times. The chain uses TRBV6-1 and TRBJ1-1, with TRBD1 matching over 9 bases. This CDR3 is 16 amino acids long. Germline values: CDR1 MNHNS, CDR2 SASEGT. Trimming at V came to 4 bases and at J to 3 bases, leaving 9 bases not matched to a gene. The CDR3 nucleotides read TGTGCCAGCAGTGGGGTTAGGACAGGGGCGGACACTGAAGCTTTCTTT. Protein sequence: CASSGVRTGADTEAFF.

The chain employs TRBV6-1 and TRBJ2-7; possible D gene TRBD2, 6 bases. V lost 7 bases, J lost 7 bases, and 11 bases lay in between. CDR1 is MNHNS, CDR2 SASEGT, per germline. This CDR3 comprises 11 residues. The CDR3 sequence is CASTRAGEQYF. CDR3 DNA sequence: TGTGCCAGCACCAGGGCGGGGGAGCAGTACTTC.

This clone is medium-sized. The chain uses TRBV28 and TRBJ2-1, with 10 bases matching TRBD2. V was clipped by 10 bases and J by 1 base; unmatched bases: 4. The germline CDR1 and CDR2 sequences are MDHEN and SYDVKM. The CDR3 has 14 amino acids. The CDR3 DNA is TGTGCCACCCTAGCGGGAGTATCCTACAATGAGCAGTTCTTC. Translation: CATLAGVSYNEQFF.

In this sample, this clone turned up many times. Other nucleotide sequences in the sample specify the same CDR3. The chain employs TRBV28 and TRBJ1-1; D is unclear. Germline CDR1 is MDHEN and CDR2 is SYDVKM. The CDR3 is made up of 12 amino acids. The V end was cut by 8 bases, the J end by 1 base, with 8 bases between. For the CDR3, the DNA is TGTGCCAGCCGGACGGCGAACACTGAAGCTTTCTTT. It codes for CASRTANTEAFF.

The chain couples TRBV2 to TRBJ2-7; 8 positions match TRBD1. CDR1 is SNHLY, CDR2 FYNNEI, per germline. V lost 6 bases to trimming and J lost 3 bases; unmatched junction nucleotides: 13. CDR3 length equals 16 residues. CDR3 sequence reads: CASREATGGSIYEQYF. CDR3 bases: TGTGCCAGCAGGGAGGCAACAGGGGGAAGTATCTACGAGCAGTACTTC.